This T cell receptor beta chain is from a study of T cell clusters in autoimmune cytopenias. TRB was amplified by touch-down multiplex PCR, primer pools A and B combined. TCRdb reprocessed the multiplex PCR reads; each CDR3 protein has one entry and no DNA is given. This table lists around 9,800 distinct CDR3 sequences. Roughly 40,000 genome equivalents of blood DNA were amplified for TRB. About this clonotype itself: Its antigen is as yet unknown.

This CDR3 is built from 17 residues. CDR1 is MNHEY and CDR2 is SVGAGI in the germline V gene. The study's findings and limits: TRB repertoire shifts in secondary cytopenia and chronic lymphocytic leukemia mostly reflected lymphoma, not autoimmunity. Healthy donors had roughly 3-fold more exclusive TRB clusters than active autoimmune hepatitis patients.

Separately, the same data were catalogued under a study of T cell repertoires in aging, cancer and after chemotherapy. According to that study: Donors were grouped into six age bands spanning 30 or younger through 70 or older. Median generation probability rose over the chemotherapy interval in each cancer cohort, suggesting rebound thymic output.

This chain links TRBV6-5 with TRBJ2-6. This receptor was taken from a human donor in good health. Material for sequencing was peripheral blood. The CDR3 reads CASSYSTELSGANVLTF.